This T cell receptor beta chain was identified in a study of blood T cell repertoires in COVID-19. Study-wide background: PBMCs, B-cell-depleted T cells, or T cells provided the cDNA or gDNA that made up the material.

Using immunoSEQ multiplex PCR, the repertoire was profiled, and TCRdb retains in-frame clones only, with some absent. The sample comprises roughly 42,000 clones, about nine tenths of which are singletons, and around 3.5% rests with the top ten. The germline gives CDR1 SGHAT, CDR2 FQNNGV. The CDR3 has 13 residues. Trimming stripped 1 base from V and 1 base from J, with 5 bases between. Input material: peripheral blood. The TCR sequence derives from a human donor in a cohort sampled during active COVID-19. The J gene is TRBJ2-7, the V gene TRBV11-2; D not resolved. CDR3 amino acids: CASSLGRSYEQYF. CDR3 nucleotides: TGTGCCAGCAGCTTAGGCAGGTCCTACGAGCAGTACTTC.